This T cell receptor beta chain was recovered during a study of beta chain features in type 1 diabetes. Researchers reported sorting CD4+ naive, central memory, regulatory and stem cell-like memory cells via CD45RO/CCR7/CD25/CD127/CD95/CD27. Whole-study findings and limits: PCR might pick shorter templates more often, in the same way for patients and controls. The VDJ junctions of type 1 diabetes patients carried fewer insertions and more deletions. It was not settled here whether HLA type affects TCRB rearrangement.

To note about this clone: Its antigen is undetermined.

Expressed TCRB transcripts were sequenced because the isolated RNA had all been reverse transcribed beforehand. The assay was immunoSEQ multiplex PCR, and TCRdb's table has in-frame clones only and misses some. The sample yields 900,000 or so clones, roughly 15% seen once. The CDR3 is 13 residues long. V lost 5 bases and J 7 bases, leaving 12 bases between the germline ends. The V gene's germline CDR1 is MNHEY and CDR2 SVGAGI. The chain is built from TRBV6-5 and TRBJ1-5; D uncertain. This TCR derives from a woman under 30 in good health. Input material: naive CD4+ T cells from blood. The CDR3 region is CASSLNSGQPQHF. In nucleotides, the CDR3 is TGTGCCAGCAGTCTAAACTCGGGGCAGCCCCAGCATTTT.